Listed below are T cell receptor beta chains from one sample, sequenced in a study of T cell repertoires in breast cancer. TCRdb passed the emulsion pairing reads through MiXCR, listing each CDR3 protein once. The data hold roughly 40,000 distinct CDR3 sequences, with 45% observed a single time. Sequencing was carried out using CD8+ T cells. Receptors were obtained from a pool of human donors with breast cancer or a healthy control (not recorded which). Both conserved end residues are part of each CDR3.

>TRBJ2-1|TRBV6-1
CASSEDSGGHNEQFF
>TRBJ1-5|TRBV19
CASSDRSTGDHQPQHF
>TRBJ2-3|TRBV19
CASSFGVAGITDTQYF
>TRBJ1-1|TRBV2
CASSGVPSRTGAPEAFF
>TRBJ2-5|TRBV19
CASSPTGTSQETQYF
>TRBJ1-1|TRBV4-1
CASSQVWGTEAFF
>TRBJ1-5|TRBV7-9
CASSEGGNQPQHF
>TRBJ2-7|TRBV28
CASTAPDRRTYEQYF
>TRBJ2-2|TRBV18
CASSPLEGSGELFF
>TRBJ2-1|TRBV19
CASSTPKAVYNEQFF
>TRBJ2-3|TRBV7-3
CASSLGGRDTQYF
>TRBJ2-7|TRBV7-2
CASTPGGSYEQYF
>TRBJ2-1|TRBV19
CASSADRGFLNEQFF
>TRBJ2-7|TRBV7-2
CASSFDHSYEQYF
>TRBJ2-1|TRBV20-1
CSARTSGESYNEQFF
>TRBJ2-3|TRBV2
CASSESSGGVTDTQYF
>TRBJ1-5|TRBV9
CASSRGGLSNQPQHF
>TRBJ2-4|TRBV30
CAWNLRTGMDIQYF
>TRBJ1-1|TRBV13
CASSSGAGGEAFF
>TRBJ2-1|TRBV20-1
CSAREIKGGVGEQFF
>TRBJ1-2|TRBV15
CATSSAALGYGYTF
>TRBJ2-5|TRBV5-1
CASSLQGDEETQYF
>TRBJ1-3|TRBV20-1
CSAPGQFSGNTIYF
>TRBJ1-2|TRBV3-1
CASSQTGEGYTF
>TRBJ2-3|TRBV2
CASGSATSTDTQYF
>TRBJ2-1|TRBV2
CASSRDRGSVNEQFF